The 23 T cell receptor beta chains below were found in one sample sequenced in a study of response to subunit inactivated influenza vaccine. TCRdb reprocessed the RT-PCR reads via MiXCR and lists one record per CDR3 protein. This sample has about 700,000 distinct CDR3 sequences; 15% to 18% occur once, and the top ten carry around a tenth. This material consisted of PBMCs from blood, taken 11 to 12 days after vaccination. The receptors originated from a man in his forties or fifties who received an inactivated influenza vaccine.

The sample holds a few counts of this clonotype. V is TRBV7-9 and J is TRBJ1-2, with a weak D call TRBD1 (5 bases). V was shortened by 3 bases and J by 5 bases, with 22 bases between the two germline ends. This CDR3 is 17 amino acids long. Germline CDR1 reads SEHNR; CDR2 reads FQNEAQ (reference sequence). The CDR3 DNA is TGTGCCAGCAGCTTCGCAGGGACGAGGGGAAGACGGTATGGCTACACCTTC. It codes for CASSFAGTRGRRYGYTF.

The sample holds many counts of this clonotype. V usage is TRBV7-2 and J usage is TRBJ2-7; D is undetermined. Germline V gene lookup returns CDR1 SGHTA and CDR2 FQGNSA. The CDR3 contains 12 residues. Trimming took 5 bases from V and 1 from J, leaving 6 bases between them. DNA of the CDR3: TGTGCCAGCAGCAGGCGATCCTACGAGCAGTACTTC. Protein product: CASSRRSYEQYF.

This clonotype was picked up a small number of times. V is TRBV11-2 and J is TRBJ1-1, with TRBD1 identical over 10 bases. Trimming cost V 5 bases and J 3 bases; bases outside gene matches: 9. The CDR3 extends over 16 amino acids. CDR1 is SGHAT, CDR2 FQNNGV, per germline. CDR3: CASSVDRGPEDTEAFF. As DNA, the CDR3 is TGTGCCAGCAGCGTCGACAGGGGGCCGGAGGACACTGAAGCTTTCTTT.

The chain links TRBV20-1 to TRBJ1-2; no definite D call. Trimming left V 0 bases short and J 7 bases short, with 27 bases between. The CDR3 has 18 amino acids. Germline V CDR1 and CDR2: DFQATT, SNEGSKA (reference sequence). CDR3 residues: CSARDRGKGYYLGSGYTF. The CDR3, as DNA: TGCAGTGCTAGAGATCGAGGAAAAGGATATTACCTTGGGAGTGGCTACACCTTC.

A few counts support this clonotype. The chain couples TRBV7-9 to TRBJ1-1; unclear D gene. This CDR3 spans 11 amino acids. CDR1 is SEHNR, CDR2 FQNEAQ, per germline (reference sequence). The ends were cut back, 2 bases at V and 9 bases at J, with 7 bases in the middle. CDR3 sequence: CASSLPGKAFF. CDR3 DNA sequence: TGTGCCAGCAGCTTACCAGGAAAAGCTTTCTTT.

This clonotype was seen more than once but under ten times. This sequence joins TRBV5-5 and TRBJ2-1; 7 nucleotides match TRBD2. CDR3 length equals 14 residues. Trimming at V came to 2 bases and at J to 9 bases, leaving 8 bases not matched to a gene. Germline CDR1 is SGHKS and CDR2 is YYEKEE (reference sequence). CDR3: CASSLGLVSGEQFF. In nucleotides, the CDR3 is TGTGCCAGCAGCTTAGGACTAGTTTCGGGTGAGCAGTTCTTC.

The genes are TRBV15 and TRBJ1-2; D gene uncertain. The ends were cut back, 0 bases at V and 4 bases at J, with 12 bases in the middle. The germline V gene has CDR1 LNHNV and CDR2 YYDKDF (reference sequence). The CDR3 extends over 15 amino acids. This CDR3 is CATSRDPSPIYGYTF. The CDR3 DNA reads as TGTGCCACCAGCAGAGATCCGTCACCGATCTATGGCTACACCTTC.

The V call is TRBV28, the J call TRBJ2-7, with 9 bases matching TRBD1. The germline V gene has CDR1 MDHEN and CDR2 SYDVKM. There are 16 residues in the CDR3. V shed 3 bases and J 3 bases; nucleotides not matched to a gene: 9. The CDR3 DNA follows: TGTGCCAGCAGTTTTTCCCCGGGACAGGGAGGCTACGAGCAGTACTTC. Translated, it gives CASSFSPGQGGYEQYF.

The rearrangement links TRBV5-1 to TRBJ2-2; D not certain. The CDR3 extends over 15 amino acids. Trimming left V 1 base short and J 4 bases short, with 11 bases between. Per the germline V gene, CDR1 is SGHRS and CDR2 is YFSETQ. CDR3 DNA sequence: TGCGCCAGCAGCTTGAATCCCTCGACCACCGGGGAGCTGTTTTTT. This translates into CASSLNPSTTGELFF.

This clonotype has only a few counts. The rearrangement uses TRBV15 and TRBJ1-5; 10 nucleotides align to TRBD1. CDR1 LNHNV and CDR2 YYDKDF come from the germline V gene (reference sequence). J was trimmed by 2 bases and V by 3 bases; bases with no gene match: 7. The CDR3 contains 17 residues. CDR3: CATSSRTGGRRNQPQHF. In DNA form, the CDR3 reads TGTGCCACCAGCAGCAGGACAGGGGGGCGACGCAATCAGCCCCAGCATTTT.

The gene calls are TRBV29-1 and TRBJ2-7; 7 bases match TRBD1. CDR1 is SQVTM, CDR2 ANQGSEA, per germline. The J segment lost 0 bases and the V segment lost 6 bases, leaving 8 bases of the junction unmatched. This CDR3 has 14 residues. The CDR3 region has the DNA TGCAGCGTCTCAAGGGACAGTAGCTCCTACGAGCAGTACTTC. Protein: CSVSRDSSSYEQYF.

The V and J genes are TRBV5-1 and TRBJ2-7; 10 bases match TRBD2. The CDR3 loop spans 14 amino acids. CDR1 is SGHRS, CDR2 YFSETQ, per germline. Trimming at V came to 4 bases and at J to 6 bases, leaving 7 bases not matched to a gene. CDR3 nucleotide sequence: TGCGCCAGCAGCCGGAGCGGGAGGGCCGTCGAGCAGTACTTC. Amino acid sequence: CASSRSGRAVEQYF.

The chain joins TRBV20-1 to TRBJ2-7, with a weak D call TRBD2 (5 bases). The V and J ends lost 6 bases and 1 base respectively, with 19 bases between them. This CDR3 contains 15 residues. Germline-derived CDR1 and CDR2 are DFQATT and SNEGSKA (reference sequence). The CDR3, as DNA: TGCAGTGCGAACGGGATTCCGTTAAGATCCTACGAGCAGTACTTC. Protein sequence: CSANGIPLRSYEQYF.

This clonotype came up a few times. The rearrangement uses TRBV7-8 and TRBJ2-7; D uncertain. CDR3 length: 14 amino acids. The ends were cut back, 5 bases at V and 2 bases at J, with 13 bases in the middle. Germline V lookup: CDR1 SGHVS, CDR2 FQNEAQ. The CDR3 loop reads CASSLRAPTYEQYF. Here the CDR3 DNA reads TGTGCCAGCAGCCTCCGGGCCCCAACCTACGAGCAGTACTTC.

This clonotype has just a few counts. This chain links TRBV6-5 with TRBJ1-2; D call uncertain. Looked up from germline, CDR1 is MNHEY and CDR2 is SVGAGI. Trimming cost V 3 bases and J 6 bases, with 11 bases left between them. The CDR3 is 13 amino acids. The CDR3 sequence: CASSYSGADGYTF. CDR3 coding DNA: TGTGCCAGCAGTTATTCGGGTGCCGATGGCTACACCTTC.

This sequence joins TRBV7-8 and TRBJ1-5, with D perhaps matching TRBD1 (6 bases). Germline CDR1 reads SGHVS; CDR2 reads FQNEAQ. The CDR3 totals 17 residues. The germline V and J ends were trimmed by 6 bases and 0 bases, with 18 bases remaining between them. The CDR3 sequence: CASRQGTLGNSNQPQHF. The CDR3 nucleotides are TGTGCCAGCAGGCAGGGGACCCTAGGAAATAGCAATCAGCCCCAGCATTTT.

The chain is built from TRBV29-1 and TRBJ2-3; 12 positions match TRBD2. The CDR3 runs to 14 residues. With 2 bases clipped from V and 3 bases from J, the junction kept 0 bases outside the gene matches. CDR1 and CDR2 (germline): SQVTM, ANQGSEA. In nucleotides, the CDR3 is TGCAGCGTTGAACTAGCGGGAGGGACAGATACGCAGTATTTT. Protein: CSVELAGGTDTQYF.

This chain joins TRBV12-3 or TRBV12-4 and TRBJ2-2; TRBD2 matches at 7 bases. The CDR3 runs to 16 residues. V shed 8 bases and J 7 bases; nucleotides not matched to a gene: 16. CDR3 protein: CASGPAWGGIDGELFF. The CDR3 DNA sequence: TGTGCCAGCGGGCCGGCTTGGGGGGGGATTGACGGGGAGCTGTTTTTT.

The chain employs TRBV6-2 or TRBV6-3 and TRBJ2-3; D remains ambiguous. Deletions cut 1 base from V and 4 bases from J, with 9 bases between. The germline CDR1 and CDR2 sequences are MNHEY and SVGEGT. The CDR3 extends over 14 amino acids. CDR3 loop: CASSYWARADTQYF. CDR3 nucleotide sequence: TGTGCCAGCAGTTACTGGGCCAGAGCAGATACGCAGTATTTT.

CDR3 in amino acids: CSARAPGTGSSGELFF. The CDR3 bases are TGCAGTGCTAGAGCTCCCGGGACAGGATCATCCGGGGAGCTGTTTTTT. The rearrangement links TRBV20-1 to TRBJ2-2, with TRBD1 matching 8 bases. Per the germline V gene, CDR1 is DFQATT and CDR2 is SNEGSKA (reference sequence). The trim removed 1 base at V and 6 bases at J, leaving 10 bases unmatched. The CDR3 consists of 16 residues.

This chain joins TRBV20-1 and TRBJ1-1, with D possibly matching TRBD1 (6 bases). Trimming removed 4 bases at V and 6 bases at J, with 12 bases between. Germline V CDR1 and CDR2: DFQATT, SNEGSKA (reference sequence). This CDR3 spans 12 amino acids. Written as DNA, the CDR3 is TGCAGTGCTAATGACAGGAAGGCTGAAGCTTTCTTT. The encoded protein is CSANDRKAEAFF.

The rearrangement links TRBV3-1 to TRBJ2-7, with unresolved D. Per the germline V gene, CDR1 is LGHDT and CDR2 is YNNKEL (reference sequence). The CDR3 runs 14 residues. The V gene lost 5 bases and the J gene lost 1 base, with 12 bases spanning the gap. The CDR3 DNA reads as TGTGCCAGCAGCTCCGCCGTTGGGTCCTACGAGCAGTACTTC. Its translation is CASSSAVGSYEQYF.

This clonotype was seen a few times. The CDR3 coding sequence is TGTGCCAGCAGCTCCCCGAGGACCCCAGATACGCAGTATTTT. Protein product: CASSSPRTPDTQYF. The rearrangement links TRBV7-8 to TRBJ2-3; D gene unclear. Trimming cost V 4 bases and J 4 bases, with 12 bases left between them. This CDR3 is 14 amino acids long. Germline V gene sequence: CDR1 SGHVS, CDR2 FQNEAQ.